This TCR beta chain originates from a study of blood T cell repertoires in COVID-19. Study in general: The analysed material was cDNA or gDNA that came from T cells, B-cell-depleted T cells, or PBMCs.

In the original workflow: Reference gene primer amplification gave nucleated cell count estimates. Some clones are missing from TCRdb's copy, which holds only in-frame ones; the method was immunoSEQ multiplex PCR. V, J and clone size reflect that table, while D and trimming were determined from the DNA. The sample lists about 190,000 clones; 65% to 80% were seen once. The study recruited people aged 18 to 89 years across about two dozen US areas. Participant reports of clinical history set cohort assignment. Material: PBMCs or T cells enriched from blood (not recorded which). The receptor comes from a woman between 45 and 65 years old with acute COVID-19.

The CDR3, as DNA: TGTGCCAGTAAGCGGGACAGGGACAATGAGCAGTTCTTC. Residues: CASKRDRDNEQFF. The rearrangement uses TRBV19 and TRBJ2-1; TRBD1 agrees at 9 bases. The CDR3 is 13 residues long. The germline V gene encodes CDR1 LNHDA and CDR2 SQIVND (reference sequence). With V trimmed by 7 bases and J by 5 bases, 3 bases remained unmatched.